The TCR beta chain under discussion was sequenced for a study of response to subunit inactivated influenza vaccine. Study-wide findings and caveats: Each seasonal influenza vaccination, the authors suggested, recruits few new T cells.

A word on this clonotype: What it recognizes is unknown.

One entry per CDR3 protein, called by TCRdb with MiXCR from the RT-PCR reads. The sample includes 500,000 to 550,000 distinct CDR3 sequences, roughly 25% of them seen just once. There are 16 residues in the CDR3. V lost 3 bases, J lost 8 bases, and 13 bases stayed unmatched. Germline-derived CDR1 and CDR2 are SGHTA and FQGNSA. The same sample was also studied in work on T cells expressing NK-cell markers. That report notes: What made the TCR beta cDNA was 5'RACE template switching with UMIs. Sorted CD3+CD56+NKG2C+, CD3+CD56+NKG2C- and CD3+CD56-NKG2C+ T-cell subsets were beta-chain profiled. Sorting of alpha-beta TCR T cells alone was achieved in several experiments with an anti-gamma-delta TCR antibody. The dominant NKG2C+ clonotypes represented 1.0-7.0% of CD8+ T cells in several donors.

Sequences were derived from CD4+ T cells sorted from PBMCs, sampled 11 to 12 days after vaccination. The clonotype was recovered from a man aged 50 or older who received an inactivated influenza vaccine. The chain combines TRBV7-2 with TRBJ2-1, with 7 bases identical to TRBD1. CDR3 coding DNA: TGTGCCAGCAGCTTTCAGAGGGGGCGTGTTAGAGATGAGCAGTTCTTC. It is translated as CASSFQRGRVRDEQFF.